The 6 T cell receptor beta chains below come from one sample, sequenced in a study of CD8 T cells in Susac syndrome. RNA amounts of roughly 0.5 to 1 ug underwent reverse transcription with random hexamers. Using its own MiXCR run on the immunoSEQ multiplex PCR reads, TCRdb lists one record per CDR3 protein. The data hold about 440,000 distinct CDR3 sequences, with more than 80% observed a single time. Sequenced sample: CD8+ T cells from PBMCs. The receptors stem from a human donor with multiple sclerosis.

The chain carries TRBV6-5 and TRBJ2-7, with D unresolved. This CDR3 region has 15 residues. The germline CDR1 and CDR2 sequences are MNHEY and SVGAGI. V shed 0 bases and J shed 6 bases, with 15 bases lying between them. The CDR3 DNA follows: TGTGCCAGCAGTTACTCGAACCCGCCCGGCAGCGAGCAGTACTTC. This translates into CASSYSNPPGSEQYF.

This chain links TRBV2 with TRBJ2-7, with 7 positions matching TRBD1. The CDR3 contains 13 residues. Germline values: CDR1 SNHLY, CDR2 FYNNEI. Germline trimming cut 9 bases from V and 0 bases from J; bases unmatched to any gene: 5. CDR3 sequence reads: CASTGTDSYEQYF. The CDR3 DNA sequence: TGTGCCAGTACCGGGACAGACTCCTACGAGCAGTACTTC.

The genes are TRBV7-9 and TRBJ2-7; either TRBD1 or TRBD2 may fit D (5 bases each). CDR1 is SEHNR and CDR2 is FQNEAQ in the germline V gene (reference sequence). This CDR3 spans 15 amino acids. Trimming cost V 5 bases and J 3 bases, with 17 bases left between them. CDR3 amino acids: CASSIGGARDYEQYF. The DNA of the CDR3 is TGTGCCAGCAGCATAGGTGGGGCTCGGGACTACGAGCAGTACTTC.

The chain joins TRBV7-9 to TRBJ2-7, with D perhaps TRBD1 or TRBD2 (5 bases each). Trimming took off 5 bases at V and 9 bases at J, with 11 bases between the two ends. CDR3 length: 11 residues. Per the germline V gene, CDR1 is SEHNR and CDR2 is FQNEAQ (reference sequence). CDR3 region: CASSLGDGQYF. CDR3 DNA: TGTGCCAGCAGCCTCGGGGACGGGCAGTACTTC.

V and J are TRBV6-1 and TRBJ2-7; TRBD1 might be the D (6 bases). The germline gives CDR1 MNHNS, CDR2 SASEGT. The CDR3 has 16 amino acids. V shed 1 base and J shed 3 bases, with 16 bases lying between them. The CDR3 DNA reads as TGTGCCAGCAGTGAAGGGATACGGGACACCGTCTACGAGCAGTACTTC. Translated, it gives CASSEGIRDTVYEQYF.

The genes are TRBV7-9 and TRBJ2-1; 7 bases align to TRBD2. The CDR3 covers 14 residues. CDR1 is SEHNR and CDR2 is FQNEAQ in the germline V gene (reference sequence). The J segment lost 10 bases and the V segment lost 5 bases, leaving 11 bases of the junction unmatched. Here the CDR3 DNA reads TGTGCCAGCAGCCCGACGGGACTACGTCCGGAGCAGTTCTTC. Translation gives CASSPTGLRPEQFF.